A selection of T cell receptor beta chains follows, all from one sample in a study of blood T cell repertoires in COVID-19. The method was immunoSEQ multiplex PCR; TCRdb's version includes in-frame clones alone and lacks a portion of them. The sample holds 75,000 to 100,000 clones, 65% to 90% seen once. Sample: peripheral blood. The source of these receptors is a man older than 75 with acute or convalescent COVID-19. The conserved cysteine and the conserved F or W are not part of the CDR3 here.

cdr3_aa	j_call	v_call
ASSTYRGTGLTDTQY	TRBJ2-3	TRBV6-2/TRBV6-3
ASSEVAGSEQF	TRBJ2-1	TRBV6-1
SVYRGNGYT	TRBJ1-2	TRBV29-1
AWEAGLAGGLGSYNEQF	TRBJ2-1	TRBV30
ASSLRGAGGYEQY	TRBJ2-7	TRBV3-1/TRBV3-2
ASSYGRPGYHYEQY	TRBJ2-7	TRBV6-2/TRBV6-3
AWSAGLAVDEQF	TRBJ2-1	TRBV30
ASRVAGPTDTQY	TRBJ2-3	TRBV6-6
ASSLGALNTGELF	TRBJ2-2	TRBV7-9
ASSSPRDKYEKLF	TRBJ1-4	TRBV19
ASSLGQGKNIQY	TRBJ2-4	TRBV5-1
ASSYTGQGVGSPLH	TRBJ1-6	TRBV6-2/TRBV6-3
AWSPRTPGTGELF	TRBJ2-2	TRBV30
ASSLGTGYAF	TRBJ1-1	TRBV28
ASRRTGGTDTQY	TRBJ2-3	TRBV28
ASKSGGVEAF	TRBJ1-1	TRBV2
ASSPQVGTSGANVLT	TRBJ2-6	TRBV18
ASSEAYSRETQY	TRBJ2-5	TRBV6-1